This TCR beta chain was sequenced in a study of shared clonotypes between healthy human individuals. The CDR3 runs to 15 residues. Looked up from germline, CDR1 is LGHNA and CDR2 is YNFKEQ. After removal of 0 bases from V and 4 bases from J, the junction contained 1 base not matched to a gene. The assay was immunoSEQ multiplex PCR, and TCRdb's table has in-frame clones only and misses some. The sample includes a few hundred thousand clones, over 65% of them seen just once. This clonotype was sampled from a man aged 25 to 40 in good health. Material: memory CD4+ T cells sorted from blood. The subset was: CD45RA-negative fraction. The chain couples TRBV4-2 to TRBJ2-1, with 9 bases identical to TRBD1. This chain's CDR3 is CASSQEDRGYNEQFF. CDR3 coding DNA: TGTGCCAGCAGCCAAGAGGACAGGGGTTACAATGAGCAGTTCTTC.